One and the same sample provided the 22 T cell receptor beta chains below, sequenced in a study of T cell responses to AZD1222 COVID-19 vaccine. TCRdb's table, derived via immunoSEQ multiplex PCR, lists solely in-frame clones and lacks some. Among 200,000 to 250,000 clones listed, around 94% were seen once. This specimen was peripheral blood, taken 28 days after the second dose of the MenACWY control vaccine. The receptor set was obtained from an adult who received the MenACWY meningococcal vaccine as a control.

This chain joins TRBV29-1 and TRBJ2-5; 10 nucleotides agree with TRBD2. Germline loops: CDR1 SQVTM, CDR2 ANQGSEA. V dropped 3 bases and J dropped 4; count of bases not matched to a gene: 8. The CDR3 is 15 amino acids. This chain's CDR3 is CSVDPSLAGVETQYF. The DNA of the CDR3 is TGCAGCGTTGACCCGTCGCTAGCGGGAGTAGAGACCCAGTACTTC.

The J gene is TRBJ1-1, the V gene TRBV7-2, with TRBD1 as a possible D gene (6 bases). The CDR3 is 13 amino acids. Trimming removed 3 bases at V and 6 bases at J, with 11 bases between. In germline, CDR1 is SGHTA, CDR2 FQGNSA. The CDR3 nucleotides read TGTGCCAGCAGCTTCCAGGGGCTCGCTGAAGCTTTCTTT. Its protein product is CASSFQGLAEAFF.

The chain uses TRBV9 and TRBJ2-1, with D perhaps assigned TRBD1 or TRBD2 (6 bases each). Trimming cost V 3 bases and J 5 bases, with 15 bases left between them. Germline-derived CDR1 and CDR2 are SGDLS and YYNGEE. CDR3 size: 15 residues. The chain's CDR3 is CASSGGAMKNNEQFF. The CDR3 DNA follows: TGTGCCAGCAGCGGGGGGGCTATGAAAAACAATGAGCAGTTCTTC.

The chain recombines TRBV2 with TRBJ1-2, with a weak D call TRBD1 (5 bases). There are 13 residues in the CDR3. V was trimmed by 6 bases and J by 3 bases, leaving 11 bases between them. Germline V CDR1 and CDR2: SNHLY, FYNNEI. CDR3 region: CASRGRVHYGYTF. CDR3 nucleotides: TGTGCCAGCAGGGGCAGGGTGCACTATGGCTACACCTTC.

V is TRBV6-5 and J is TRBJ1-1, with no clear D. Between the trimmed V and J ends, which lost 1 base and 7 bases, there was a span of 13 bases. CDR1 and CDR2 from the germline V gene are MNHEY and SVGAGI. The CDR3 contains 14 residues. In nucleotides, the CDR3 is TGTGCCAGCAGTTACTTCGGGAAGATAGGTGAAGCTTTCTTT. This encodes CASSYFGKIGEAFF.

This clone has just one count. V gene TRBV4-1 combines with J gene TRBJ2-1; possibly TRBD2 for D (5 bases). V lost 1 base and J lost 1, with 17 bases in between. Germline CDR1 MGHRA, CDR2 YSYEKL. CDR3 length: 18 residues. In DNA, the CDR3 is TGCGCCAGCAGCCAAGCCCCTACTAGTTCTATTTCCTACAATGAGCAGTTCTTC. Translated, it gives CASSQAPTSSISYNEQFF.

The rearrangement links TRBV2 to TRBJ2-3; 7 bases match TRBD1. Germline lookup yields CDR1 SNHLY and CDR2 FYNNEI. Unmatched junction bases numbered 8, after V lost 8 bases and J lost 0 bases. The CDR3 is made up of 15 amino acids. Here the CDR3 reads CASQRDSTSTDTQYF. For the CDR3, the DNA is TGTGCCAGCCAACGGGACAGCACTAGCACAGATACGCAGTATTTT.

This chain links TRBV27 with TRBJ1-1, with D perhaps matching TRBD1 (5 bases). The CDR3 runs 15 residues. V gave up 1 base and J gave up 4 bases, with 13 bases separating them. Germline V CDR1 and CDR2: MNHEY, SMNVEV (reference sequence). The CDR3 nucleotides read TGTGCCAGCAGTTTATTCCGGGGGATTTTCACTGAAGCTTTCTTT. Translating gives CASSLFRGIFTEAFF.

The V call is TRBV6-5, the J call TRBJ2-2; D is possibly TRBD1 (5 bases). V gave up 0 bases and J gave up 15 bases, with 14 bases separating them. The CDR3 has 13 amino acids. Germline V gene sequence: CDR1 MNHEY, CDR2 SVGAGI. The DNA of the CDR3 is TGTGCCAGCAGTTACTCGGGGTCAGGGAAGGTGTTTTTT. Protein: CASSYSGSGKVFF.

The rearrangement uses TRBV27 and TRBJ2-1, with TRBD2 matching over 7 bases. CDR3 length: 15 amino acids. Unmatched junction bases numbered 5, after V lost 4 bases and J lost 2 bases. The germline gives CDR1 MNHEY, CDR2 SMNVEV (reference sequence). CDR3 loop: CASSWSGTTYNEQFF. CDR3 in DNA: TGTGCCAGCAGTTGGAGCGGGACTACCTACAATGAGCAGTTCTTC.

V gene TRBV5-5 combines with J gene TRBJ1-2; possible D gene TRBD1, 5 bases. Trimming stripped 4 bases from V and 1 base from J, with 8 bases between. The length of the CDR3 is 13 residues. Germline V CDR1 and CDR2: SGHKS, YYEKEE (reference sequence). The CDR3 DNA follows: TGTGCCAGCAGCCCAGACAGTAACTATGGCTACACCTTC. Its protein is CASSPDSNYGYTF.

This clone was recorded only once. The chain has TRBV5-4 and TRBJ2-5, with D perhaps TRBD1 or TRBD2 (5 bases each). Trimming removed 4 bases from V and 5 bases from J, with 12 bases in between. The CDR3 runs 13 residues. In germline, CDR1 is SGHNT, CDR2 YYREEE (reference sequence). The CDR3 reads CASSGGGTETQYF. The CDR3 DNA is TGTGCCAGCAGCGGGGGTGGGACCGAGACCCAGTACTTC.

CDR3 loop: CASSEMGGSGANVLTF. CDR3 coding DNA: TGTGCCAGCAGTGAAATGGGGGGCTCTGGGGCCAACGTCCTGACTTTC. This chain joins TRBV6-1 and TRBJ2-6; possibly TRBD2 for D (6 bases). V was cut by 2 bases and J by 0 bases, with 8 bases left in between. Germline V gene lookup returns CDR1 MNHNS and CDR2 SASEGT. The CDR3 spans 16 residues.

The V call is TRBV7-3, the J call TRBJ2-1, with 9 bases lining up with TRBD2. V trimming: 3 bases; J trimming: 6 bases; junction bases outside the gene matches: 6. This CDR3 is 15 amino acids long. The germline V gene has CDR1 SGHTA and CDR2 FQGTGA. The CDR3 here is CASSLREGWGNEQFF. The CDR3 coding sequence is TGTGCCAGCAGCTTGCGGGAGGGCTGGGGCAATGAGCAGTTCTTC.

The table lists this clone with a count of one. The J gene is TRBJ2-2, the V gene TRBV4-2; TRBD1 matches at 7 bases. The CDR3 totals 16 residues. Germline V gene sequence: CDR1 LGHNA, CDR2 YNFKEQ. V was clipped by 3 bases and J by 0 bases; unmatched bases: 4. The CDR3 region is CASSHWGQSNTGELFF. The CDR3 coding sequence is TGTGCCAGCAGCCACTGGGGACAGTCGAACACCGGGGAGCTGTTTTTT.

The V and J genes are TRBV7-2 and TRBJ2-3; a possible D gene is TRBD2 (7 bases). The germline V gene encodes CDR1 SGHTA and CDR2 FQGNSA. The CDR3 is 15 amino acids. V shed 5 bases and J shed 3 bases, with 15 bases lying between them. This CDR3 reads CASSARGGATDTQYF. Here the CDR3 DNA reads TGTGCCAGCAGCGCTAGGGGGGGGGCAACAGATACGCAGTATTTT.

The chain is built from TRBV13 and TRBJ1-3; D possibly corresponds to TRBD1 (5 bases). V lost 1 base and J lost 0, with 13 bases in between. Germline CDR1 reads PRHDT; CDR2 reads FYEKMQ (reference sequence). CDR3 length: 17 amino acids. This CDR3 reads CASSLVTTGGSGNTIYF. CDR3 in DNA: TGTGCCAGCAGCTTAGTGACTACGGGGGGCTCTGGAAACACCATATATTTT.

V gene TRBV6-6 combines with J gene TRBJ2-7; no clear D gene. The CDR3 is 15 amino acids. Trimming removed 6 bases from V and 0 bases from J, with 15 bases in between. In germline, CDR1 is MNHNY, CDR2 SVGAGI (reference sequence). The CDR3 loop is CASSDTEFFSYEQYF. The CDR3 nucleotides read TGTGCCAGCAGCGATACCGAATTTTTCTCCTACGAGCAGTACTTC.

V is TRBV28 and J is TRBJ1-1, with D unresolved. Germline V gene lookup returns CDR1 MDHEN and CDR2 SYDVKM. V lost 6 bases and J lost 9, with 17 bases in between. This CDR3 spans 13 amino acids. As DNA, the CDR3 is TGTGCCAGCAGCAACCGGGGATTTGGTAAAGCTTTCTTT. Translating it yields CASSNRGFGKAFF.

The chain combines TRBV7-9 with TRBJ1-5; D ambiguous. This CDR3 spans 13 amino acids. Germline CDR1 reads SEHNR; CDR2 reads FQNEAQ (reference sequence). V was shortened by 3 bases and J by 3 bases, with 6 bases between the two germline ends. The CDR3: CASSLVDNQPQHF. CDR3 in DNA: TGTGCCAGCAGCTTGGTGGACAATCAGCCCCAGCATTTT.

The chain is built from TRBV5-4 and TRBJ2-7; D call uncertain. CDR3 length: 14 amino acids. CDR1 SGHNT and CDR2 YYREEE come from the germline V gene (reference sequence). V dropped 0 bases and J dropped 2 bases, with 9 bases sitting between them. CDR3 DNA sequence: TGTGCCAGCAGCTTGGGCCAGGACGCCTACGAGCAGTACTTC. Translating it yields CASSLGQDAYEQYF.

The genes are TRBV9 and TRBJ2-4, with 8 bases identical to TRBD1. Germline V gene sequence: CDR1 SGDLS, CDR2 YYNGEE. With V trimmed by 1 base and J by 12 bases, 12 bases remained unmatched. The CDR3 has 15 residues. The CDR3 DNA reads as TGTGCCAGCAGCGTACAGGGGGCTACAGAGGCTGCTCAGTACTTC. This encodes CASSVQGATEAAQYF.